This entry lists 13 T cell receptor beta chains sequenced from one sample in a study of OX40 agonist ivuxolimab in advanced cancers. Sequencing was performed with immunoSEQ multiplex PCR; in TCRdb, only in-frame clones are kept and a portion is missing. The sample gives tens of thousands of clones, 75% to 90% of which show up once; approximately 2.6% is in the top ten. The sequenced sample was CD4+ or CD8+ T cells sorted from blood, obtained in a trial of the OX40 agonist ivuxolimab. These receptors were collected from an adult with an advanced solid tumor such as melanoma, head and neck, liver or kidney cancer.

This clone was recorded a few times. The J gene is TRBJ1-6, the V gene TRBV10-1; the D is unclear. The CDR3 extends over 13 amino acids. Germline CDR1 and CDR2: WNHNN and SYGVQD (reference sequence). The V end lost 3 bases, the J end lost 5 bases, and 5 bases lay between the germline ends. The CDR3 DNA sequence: TGCGCCAGCAGTGACAAGGATAATTCACCCCTCCACTTT. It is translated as CASSDKDNSPLHF.

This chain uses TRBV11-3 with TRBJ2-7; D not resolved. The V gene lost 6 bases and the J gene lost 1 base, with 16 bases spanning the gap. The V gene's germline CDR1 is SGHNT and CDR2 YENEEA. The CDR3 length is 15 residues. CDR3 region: CASRSPSGASYEQYF. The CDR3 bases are TGTGCCAGCAGATCTCCATCCGGAGCATCCTACGAGCAGTACTTC.

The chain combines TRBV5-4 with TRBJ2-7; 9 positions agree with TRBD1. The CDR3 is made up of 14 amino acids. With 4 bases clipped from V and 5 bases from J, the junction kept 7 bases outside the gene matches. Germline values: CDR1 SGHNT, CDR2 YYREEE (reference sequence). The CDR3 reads CASSRPGQGDEQYF. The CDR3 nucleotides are TGTGCCAGCAGCCGTCCGGGACAGGGCGACGAGCAGTACTTC.

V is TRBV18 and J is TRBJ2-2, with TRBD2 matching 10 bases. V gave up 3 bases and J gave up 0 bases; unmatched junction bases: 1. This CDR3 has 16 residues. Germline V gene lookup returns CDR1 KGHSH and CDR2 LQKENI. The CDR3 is CASSPTSGTNTGELFF. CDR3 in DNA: TGTGCCAGCTCACCCACTAGCGGGACGAACACCGGGGAGCTGTTTTTT.

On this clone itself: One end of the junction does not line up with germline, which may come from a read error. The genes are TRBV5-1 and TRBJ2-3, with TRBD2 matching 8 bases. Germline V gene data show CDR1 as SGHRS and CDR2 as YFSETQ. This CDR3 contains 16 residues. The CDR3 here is CARSAGAGGYTDTQYF. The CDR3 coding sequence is TGCGCCCGCAGCGCGGGGGCGGGGGGTTATACAGATACGCAGTATTTT.

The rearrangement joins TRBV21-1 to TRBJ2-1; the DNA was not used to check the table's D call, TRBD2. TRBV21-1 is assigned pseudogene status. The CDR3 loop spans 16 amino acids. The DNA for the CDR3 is TGTGCCTCAGGGGAGGCTAGCGGGAGTTCCTACAATGAGCAGTTCTTC. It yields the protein CASGEASGSSYNEQFF.

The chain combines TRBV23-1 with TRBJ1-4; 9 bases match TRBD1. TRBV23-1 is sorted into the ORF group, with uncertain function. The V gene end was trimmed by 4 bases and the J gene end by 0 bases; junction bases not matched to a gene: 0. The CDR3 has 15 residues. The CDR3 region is CASSRDRATNEKLFF. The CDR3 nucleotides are TGCGCCAGCAGTCGGGACAGGGCAACTAATGAAAAACTGTTTTTT.

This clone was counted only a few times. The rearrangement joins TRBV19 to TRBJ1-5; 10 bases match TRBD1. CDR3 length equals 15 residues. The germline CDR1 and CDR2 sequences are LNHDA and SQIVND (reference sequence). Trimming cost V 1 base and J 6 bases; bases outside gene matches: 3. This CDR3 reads CASSIGQGAFQPQHF. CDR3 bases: TGTGCCAGTAGTATAGGACAGGGGGCGTTTCAGCCCCAGCATTTT.

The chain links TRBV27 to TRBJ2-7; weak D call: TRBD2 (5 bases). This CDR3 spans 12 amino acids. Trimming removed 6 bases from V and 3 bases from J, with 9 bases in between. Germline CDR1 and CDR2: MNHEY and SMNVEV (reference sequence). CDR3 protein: CASRSGVYEQYF. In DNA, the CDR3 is TGTGCCAGCAGGTCCGGGGTCTACGAGCAGTACTTC.

The CDR3 DNA reads TGTGCCAGCAGTTACTCGGACACCGGTGTTGAGCAGTTCTTC. It is translated as CASSYSDTGVEQFF. This chain connects TRBV6-5 to TRBJ2-1, with D possibly TRBD1 on 5 matching bases. Per the germline V gene, CDR1 is MNHEY and CDR2 is SVGAGI. The germline V and J ends were trimmed by 0 bases and 9 bases, with 12 bases remaining between them. This CDR3 has 14 amino acids.

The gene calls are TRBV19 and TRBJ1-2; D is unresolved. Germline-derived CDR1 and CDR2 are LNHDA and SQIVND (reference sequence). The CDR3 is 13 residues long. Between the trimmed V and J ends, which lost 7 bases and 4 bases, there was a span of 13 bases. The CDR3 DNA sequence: TGTGCCAGTACCCCTCCGGAAATCTATGGCTACACCTTC. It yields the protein CASTPPEIYGYTF.

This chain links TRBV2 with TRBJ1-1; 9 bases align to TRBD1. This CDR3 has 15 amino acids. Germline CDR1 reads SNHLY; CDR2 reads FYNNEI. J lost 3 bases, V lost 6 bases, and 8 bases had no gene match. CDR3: CASSRTGALDTEAFF. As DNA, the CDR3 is TGTGCCAGCAGCAGGACAGGGGCTTTGGACACTGAAGCTTTCTTT. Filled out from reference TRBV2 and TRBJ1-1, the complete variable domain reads EPEVTQTPSHQVTQMGQEVILRCVPISNHLYFYWYRQILGQKVEFLVSFYNNEISEKSEIFDDQFSVERPDGSNFTLKIRSTKLEDSAMYFCASSRTGALDTEAFFGQGTRLTVV.

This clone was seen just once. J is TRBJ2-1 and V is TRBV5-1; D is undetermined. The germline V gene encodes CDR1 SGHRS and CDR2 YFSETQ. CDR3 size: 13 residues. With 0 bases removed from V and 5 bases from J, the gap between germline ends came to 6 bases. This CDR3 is CASSLDGNNEQFF. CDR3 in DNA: TGCGCCAGCAGCTTGGACGGCAACAATGAGCAGTTCTTC.